The 30 T cell receptor beta chains below were found in one sample sequenced in a study of a mutant IDH1 vaccine in newly diagnosed glioma. These receptors are not linked to any known antigen. Time point: week 47, end of study. Vaccination used 300 ug of mutant IDH1 20-mer peptide per dose, with topical imiquimod. This table comes from immunoSEQ multiplex PCR, and its TCRdb copy is limited to in-frame clones, with some not included. The profile covers 90,000 to 100,000 clones, with roughly 89% appearing a single time and 0.77% taken by the ten largest. The sequenced sample was PBMCs, obtained from a glioma patient whose treatment included an IDH1 peptide vaccine. These TCRs come from a woman aged 50 to 65 with glioma.

In DNA form, the CDR3 reads TGTGCCAGCACGAATAGACAGGCGACCTCCTACGAGCAGTACTTC. Its translation is CASTNRQATSYEQYF. This chain joins TRBV6-1 and TRBJ2-7; tentatively, D is TRBD1 (6 bases). Trimming left V 7 bases short and J 0 bases short, with 16 bases between. This CDR3 region has 15 residues. The germline CDR1 and CDR2 sequences are MNHNS and SASEGT.

The chain couples TRBV5-1 to TRBJ1-1; D uncertain. The germline V gene encodes CDR1 SGHRS and CDR2 YFSETQ. The CDR3 runs 13 residues. V was shortened by 0 bases and J by 3 bases, with 6 bases between the two germline ends. In DNA form, the CDR3 reads TGCGCCAGCAGCTTGGCCGGTGACACTGAAGCTTTCTTT. It yields the protein CASSLAGDTEAFF.

The chain recombines TRBV28 with TRBJ1-1, with a tentative D call TRBD1 (6 bases). CDR3 length equals 13 residues. The V end lost 8 bases, the J end lost 0 bases, and 10 bases lay between the germline ends. Germline CDR1 MDHEN, CDR2 SYDVKM. CDR3 residues: CASWDTMNTEAFF. As DNA, the CDR3 is TGTGCCAGCTGGGACACGATGAACACTGAAGCTTTCTTT.

The table lists this clone with a few counts. The J gene is TRBJ2-7, the V gene TRBV2, with D perhaps matching TRBD2 (5 bases). Germline V CDR1 and CDR2: SNHLY, FYNNEI. This CDR3 comprises 13 residues. Trimming stripped 9 bases from V and 0 bases from J, with 12 bases between. The chain's CDR3 is CARGRRDSYEQYF. In nucleotides, the CDR3 is TGTGCCAGAGGACGACGGGACTCCTACGAGCAGTACTTC.

J is TRBJ2-3 and V is TRBV21-1; the D call of TRBD2 is as the table states it, not checked on the DNA. TRBV21-1 is labeled a pseudogene. This CDR3 spans 18 amino acids. In DNA form, the CDR3 reads TGTGCCAGCAGCCCTGGACAGAGCGAACTAGCGGGAGGCGATACGCAGTATTTT. Translated: CASSPGQSELAGGDTQYF.

The chain has TRBV6-6 and TRBJ2-3; perhaps TRBD1 as D (6 bases). Germline V gene sequence: CDR1 MNHNY, CDR2 SVGAGI (reference sequence). Trimming took 4 bases from V and 2 from J, leaving 13 bases between them. The CDR3 loop spans 15 amino acids. CDR3 amino acids: CASSSEGDHTDTQYF. In nucleotides, the CDR3 is TGTGCCAGCAGTTCCGAGGGGGACCACACAGATACGCAGTATTTT.

The chain recombines TRBV13 with TRBJ2-7; 8 bases agree with TRBD1. This CDR3 is built from 14 residues. The germline gives CDR1 PRHDT, CDR2 FYEKMQ (reference sequence). Trimming cost V 4 bases and J 2 bases; bases outside gene matches: 4. CDR3 nucleotides: TGTGCCAGCAGCTCCGGGACAGGAGCCTACGAGCAGTACTTC. As protein: CASSSGTGAYEQYF.

The chain links TRBV27 to TRBJ2-7, with TRBD1 matching over 9 bases. V lost 6 bases to trimming and J lost 4 bases; unmatched junction nucleotides: 7. This CDR3 is 14 amino acids long. Germline V gene sequence: CDR1 MNHEY, CDR2 SMNVEV (reference sequence). The chain's CDR3 is CASRPPGQGYEQYF. In nucleotides, the CDR3 is TGTGCCAGCAGACCACCGGGACAGGGTTACGAGCAGTACTTC.

The chain employs TRBV6-5 and TRBJ2-3; weak D call: TRBD2 (5 bases). V dropped 6 bases and J dropped 5 bases, with 15 bases sitting between them. The CDR3 loop spans 14 amino acids. CDR1 is MNHEY and CDR2 is SVGAGI in the germline V gene. The CDR3 DNA is TGTGCCAGCAGACCCTCCCGGGGAATAGATACGCAGTATTTT. Protein product: CASRPSRGIDTQYF.

This clone was seen just once. This chain links TRBV4-2 with TRBJ2-7; D is possibly TRBD2 (5 bases). The germline V and J ends were trimmed by 0 bases and 0 bases, with 12 bases remaining between them. The CDR3 is made up of 16 amino acids. Germline V lookup: CDR1 LGHNA, CDR2 YNFKEQ. The CDR3 nucleotides read TGTGCCAGCAGCCAAGATACAGCGGCCTACTCCTACGAGCAGTACTTC. Its translation: CASSQDTAAYSYEQYF.

The genes are TRBV10-3 and TRBJ2-1; 16 nucleotides match TRBD2. CDR1 is ENHRY, CDR2 SYGVKD, per germline. The CDR3 extends over 15 amino acids. The V gene end was trimmed by 6 bases and the J gene end by 7 bases; junction bases not matched to a gene: 3. CDR3 in amino acids: CAIRGLAGGRNEQFF. CDR3 nucleotides: TGTGCCATCAGGGGACTAGCGGGAGGGAGGAATGAGCAGTTCTTC.

The chain has TRBV27 and TRBJ2-1; possibly TRBD1 for D (6 bases). Germline V gene data show CDR1 as MNHEY and CDR2 as SMNVEV (reference sequence). The CDR3 is 15 residues long. V was pared by 3 bases and J by 2 bases, with 11 bases between. CDR3 region: CASSLAQGPYNEQFF. CDR3 coding DNA: TGTGCCAGCAGTTTGGCCCAGGGGCCCTACAATGAGCAGTTCTTC.

V gene TRBV28 combines with J gene TRBJ2-7, with TRBD2 matching over 10 bases. Germline values: CDR1 MDHEN, CDR2 SYDVKM. There are 16 residues in the CDR3. Unmatched junction bases numbered 5, after V lost 3 bases and J lost 0 bases. The CDR3: CASSFGTSASSYEQYF. Written as DNA, the CDR3 is TGTGCCAGCAGTTTCGGGACTAGCGCATCCTCCTACGAGCAGTACTTC. Full variable domain (outside the CDR3, taken from reference TRBV28 and TRBJ2-7): DVKVTQSSRYLVKRTGEKVFLECVQDMDHENMFWYRQDPGLGLRLIYFSYDVKMKEKGDIPEGYSVSREKKERFSLILESASTNQTSMYLCASSFGTSASSYEQYFGPGTRLTVT.

This clone was detected once. This chain joins TRBV7-9 and TRBJ2-5; 10 bases agree with TRBD2. Germline CDR1 and CDR2: SEHNR and FQNEAQ (reference sequence). The CDR3 length is 15 residues. The trim removed 1 base at V and 5 bases at J, leaving 4 bases unmatched. The CDR3: CASSLGLAGVETQYF. The CDR3 nucleotides read TGTGCCAGCAGCTTAGGCCTAGCGGGAGTTGAGACCCAGTACTTC.

The chain carries TRBV28 and TRBJ1-5; 8 bases match TRBD1. V shed 6 bases, J shed 5 bases, and the junction held 3 bases outside the gene matches. CDR3 length equals 13 residues. CDR1 is MDHEN, CDR2 SYDVKM, per germline. The CDR3 nucleotides are TGTGCCAGCAGGGGGACAGGCTATCAGCCCCAGCATTTT. It codes for CASRGTGYQPQHF. Filled out from reference TRBV28 and TRBJ1-5, the complete variable domain reads DVKVTQSSRYLVKRTGEKVFLECVQDMDHENMFWYRQDPGLGLRLIYFSYDVKMKEKGDIPEGYSVSREKKERFSLILESASTNQTSMYLCASRGTGYQPQHFGDGTRLSIL.

The V gene is TRBV18, the J gene TRBJ2-1; 8 nucleotides line up with TRBD2. This CDR3 is 16 amino acids long. Losses at the gene ends were 3 bases for V and 5 bases for J; bases not matched to a gene: 9. In germline, CDR1 is KGHSH, CDR2 LQKENI. DNA for the CDR3: TGTGCCAGCTCACCCCGCGAGGGGCGGGGGGACAATGAGCAGTTCTTC. Translated, it gives CASSPREGRGDNEQFF.

Notes on this clone: One junction end disagrees with the germline gene, perhaps due to a read error. The sample holds other DNA sequences that translate to the same CDR3. The chain recombines TRBV25-1 with TRBJ2-7, with D perhaps assigned TRBD1 or TRBD2 (5 bases each). This CDR3 region has 14 residues. Per germline, CDR1 MGHDK and CDR2 SYGVNS. The CDR3 here is CASSAGDGSYEQYF. CDR3 sequence (DNA): TGTGCCAGCAGTGCCGGGGACGGCTCCTATGAGCAGTACTTC.

The genes are TRBV14 and TRBJ2-5; D uncertain. The tail of the sequence fits TRBJ2-7 better, so the J call may be wrong. Germline V gene data show CDR1 as SGHDN and CDR2 as FVKESK. This CDR3 is 13 amino acids long. The CDR3 sequence is CASSQDRLYEQYF. The CDR3 DNA reads as TGTGCCAGCAGCCAAGACAGACTTTACGAGCAGTACTTC.

This rearrangement joins TRBV4-1 to TRBJ2-7; 7 positions agree with TRBD1. The J segment lost 5 bases and the V segment lost 2 bases, leaving 6 bases of the junction unmatched. This CDR3 is built from 14 residues. The germline V gene has CDR1 MGHRA and CDR2 YSYEKL. This CDR3 reads CASSQRGTADEQYF. The CDR3 region has the DNA TGCGCCAGCAGCCAAAGAGGGACAGCTGACGAGCAGTACTTC.

This rearrangement joins TRBV5-6 to TRBJ2-4; D gene ambiguous. CDR1 and CDR2 (germline): SGHDT, YYEEEE. The CDR3 spans 16 residues. Deletions cut 0 bases from V and 2 bases from J, with 12 bases between. The CDR3 DNA reads as TGTGCCAGCAGCTTGGAGCTCTCGGTAACCAAAAACATTCAGTACTTC. It is translated as CASSLELSVTKNIQYF.

V usage is TRBV6-6 and J usage is TRBJ2-2; D may be TRBD1 (6 bases). V gave up 4 bases and J gave up 1 base, with 13 bases separating them. From germline, CDR1 is MNHNY and CDR2 SVGAGI (reference sequence). The CDR3 contains 16 residues. The chain's CDR3 is CASSFLGHENTGELFF. The CDR3 DNA sequence: TGTGCCAGCAGTTTCCTGGGACACGAGAACACCGGGGAGCTGTTTTTT.

The gene calls are TRBV10-3 and TRBJ1-5; no firm D call. CDR3 length: 15 residues. Germline V gives CDR1 ENHRY, CDR2 SYGVKD. V was cut by 0 bases and J by 0 bases, with 6 bases left in between. The CDR3 spells CAISESSYSNQPQHF. The CDR3 DNA reads TGTGCCATCAGTGAGTCGTCGTATAGCAATCAGCCCCAGCATTTT.

The chain has TRBV18 and TRBJ2-7, with D possibly being TRBD1 or TRBD2 (5 bases each). With 5 bases removed from V and 5 bases from J, the gap between germline ends came to 19 bases. Germline V CDR1 and CDR2: KGHSH, LQKENI. The CDR3 is made up of 15 amino acids. This CDR3 reads CASSSPGGRRDEQYF. The CDR3 nucleotides read TGTGCCAGCTCATCTCCGGGCGGGCGCAGGGACGAGCAGTACTTC. The full variable domain, its missing parts supplied by reference TRBV18 and TRBJ2-7, is NAGVMQNPRHLVRRRGQEARLRCSPMKGHSHVYWYRQLPEEGLKFMVYLQKENIIDESGMPKERFSAEFPKEGPSILRIQQVVRGDSAAYFCASSSPGGRRDEQYFGPGTRLTVT.

V is TRBV30 and J is TRBJ1-2; 12 nucleotides align to TRBD1. The V gene end was trimmed by 0 bases and the J gene end by 4 bases; junction bases not matched to a gene: 6. Germline V CDR1 and CDR2: GTSNPN, SVGIG (reference sequence). The CDR3 consists of 16 residues. CDR3 region: CAWSVAGTGGVYGYTF. The CDR3 nucleotides read TGTGCCTGGAGTGTGGCTGGGACAGGGGGCGTCTATGGCTACACCTTC.

The V and J genes are TRBV5-5 and TRBJ2-7; D unresolved. The CDR3 has 13 amino acids. CDR1 and CDR2 (germline): SGHKS, YYEKEE (reference sequence). Trimming removed 3 bases from V and 0 bases from J, with 7 bases in between. In nucleotides, the CDR3 is TGTGCCAGCAGCTCGCCCAGCTCCTACGAGCAGTACTTC. It encodes CASSSPSSYEQYF.

V is TRBV28 and J is TRBJ2-7; D is uncertain. V was trimmed by 5 bases and J by 2 bases, leaving 13 bases between them. The CDR3 loop spans 14 amino acids. Germline values: CDR1 MDHEN, CDR2 SYDVKM. Here the CDR3 reads CASSPNPKTYEQYF. CDR3 coding DNA: TGTGCCAGCAGTCCCAATCCTAAGACCTACGAGCAGTACTTC.

The chain has TRBV5-4 and TRBJ2-2; TRBD2 agrees at 11 bases. The germline V gene has CDR1 SGHNT and CDR2 YYREEE (reference sequence). Trimming took 4 bases from V and 3 from J; bases not matched to a gene: 5. This CDR3 is 16 amino acids long. CDR3: CASSPLAGGDTGELFF. The CDR3 nucleotides read TGTGCCAGCAGCCCTTTAGCGGGAGGGGACACCGGGGAGCTGTTTTTT.

The chain employs TRBV6-6 and TRBJ2-1; D gene unclear. CDR1 and CDR2 from the germline V gene are MNHNY and SVGAGI (reference sequence). Trimming removed 2 bases from V and 4 bases from J, with 12 bases in between. The CDR3 extends over 15 amino acids. CDR3: CASSYLGQVYNEQFF. CDR3 nucleotide sequence: TGTGCCAGCAGTTACCTAGGGCAGGTTTACAATGAGCAGTTCTTC.

V and J are TRBV6-6 and TRBJ2-5; D unclear. Germline V lookup: CDR1 MNHNY, CDR2 SVGAGI (reference sequence). This CDR3 spans 14 amino acids. V was clipped by 0 bases and J by 0 bases, with 5 bases between them. DNA for the CDR3: TGTGCCAGCAGTTACTCACCGTACCAAGAGACCCAGTACTTC. This translates into CASSYSPYQETQYF.

This clone was recorded once. The gene calls are TRBV28 and TRBJ1-2; the match to TRBD1 covers 7 bases. This CDR3 region has 13 residues. After removal of 2 bases from V and 6 bases from J, the junction contained 3 bases not matched to a gene. Per germline, CDR1 MDHEN and CDR2 SYDVKM. The CDR3 protein is CASSLETGHGYTF. The CDR3 DNA follows: TGTGCCAGCAGTTTAGAGACAGGGCATGGCTACACCTTC.